These T cell receptor beta chains were read from a single sample in a study of blood T cell repertoires in COVID-19. The assay was immunoSEQ multiplex PCR, and TCRdb's table has in-frame clones only and misses some. In the table there are fewer than 300,000 clones, around 86% of which are singletons. Sequencing input: peripheral blood. These TCRs come from a human donor in a cohort sampled during active COVID-19. Both conserved end residues are trimmed from each CDR3. Each record gives: J gene, V gene, CDR3 protein.

j_call: TRBJ2-5; v_call: TRBV5-8; cdr3_aa: ASSHSSGIETQY
j_call: TRBJ1-3; v_call: TRBV9; cdr3_aa: ASSGGLSGNTIY
j_call: TRBJ2-5; v_call: TRBV2; cdr3_aa: ATSRGAQETQY
j_call: TRBJ1-2; v_call: TRBV20-1; cdr3_aa: SVGADYGYT
j_call: TRBJ1-1; v_call: TRBV11-3; cdr3_aa: ASPRGHPGTEAF
j_call: TRBJ2-7; v_call: TRBV27; cdr3_aa: ASRPSGQPYEQY
j_call: TRBJ2-3; v_call: TRBV7-6; cdr3_aa: ASSLAGPRVNTDTQY
j_call: TRBJ2-1; v_call: TRBV5-1; cdr3_aa: ASRQGSSANEQF
j_call: TRBJ2-5; v_call: TRBV27; cdr3_aa: ASSQQGLAGSGETQY
j_call: TRBJ1-6; v_call: TRBV27; cdr3_aa: ASSLSLQGYSPLH
j_call: TRBJ2-1; v_call: TRBV5-1; cdr3_aa: ASSLATERELKF
j_call: TRBJ1-2; v_call: TRBV2; cdr3_aa: ASRDRGGGGYT
j_call: TRBJ2-3; v_call: TRBV7-2; cdr3_aa: ASSHRRGGQGFTDTQY
j_call: TRBJ1-1; v_call: TRBV6-5; cdr3_aa: ASPEGGGRSTEAF
j_call: TRBJ2-1; v_call: TRBV14; cdr3_aa: ASSQENGQIYNEQF
j_call: TRBJ2-7; v_call: TRBV6-5; cdr3_aa: ASRPGLAASYEQY
j_call: TRBJ1-1; v_call: TRBV6-5; cdr3_aa: ASSSSDRGGEAF
j_call: TRBJ2-2; v_call: TRBV7-2; cdr3_aa: ASSLTRGLGELF
j_call: TRBJ2-5; v_call: TRBV18; cdr3_aa: ASSRTDQETQY
j_call: TRBJ2-1; v_call: TRBV4-2; cdr3_aa: ASSQDRREQF
j_call: TRBJ2-4; v_call: TRBV3-1/TRBV3-2; cdr3_aa: ASSQGRRGDIQY